This TCR beta chain was sequenced during a study of CD8 T cells in ankylosing spondylitis. MiXCR was run by TCRdb on the 5' RACE reads, yielding one entry per CDR3 protein. The data contain about 310,000 distinct CDR3 sequences, less than 25% of them singletons. Notes on the study in general: Clones linked to disease were reported to show significant enrichment in matched ankylosing spondylitis synovial fluid. A TCR beta motif of under 10 highly homologous variants appeared characteristic of ankylosing spondylitis blood. Reactive arthritis synovial fluid and blood previously showed some of these motif variants.

As concerns this clonotype: The antigen remains undetermined.

This clonotype was obtained from a female donor with ankylosing spondylitis or in good health (not recorded which). Input material: blood, either unsorted or a sorted T cell fraction (not recorded which).

The CDR3 here is CASGRQTSNYNEQFF. In DNA form, the CDR3 reads TGTGCTAGTGGTCGACAGACTAGTAACTACAATGAGCAGTTCTTC. The gene calls are TRBV12-5 and TRBJ2-1, with a weak D call TRBD2 (6 bases). Germline loops: CDR1 LGHNT, CDR2 FRNRAP. Trimming removed 5 bases at V and 3 bases at J, with 14 bases between. The length of the CDR3 is 15 residues. Full variable domain (missing parts from reference TRBV12-5 and TRBJ2-1): DARVTQTPRHKVTEMGQEVTMRCQPILGHNTVFWYRQTMMQGLELLAYFRNRAPLDDSGMPKDRFSAEMPDATLATLKIQPSEPRDSAVYFCASGRQTSNYNEQFFGPGTRLTVL.